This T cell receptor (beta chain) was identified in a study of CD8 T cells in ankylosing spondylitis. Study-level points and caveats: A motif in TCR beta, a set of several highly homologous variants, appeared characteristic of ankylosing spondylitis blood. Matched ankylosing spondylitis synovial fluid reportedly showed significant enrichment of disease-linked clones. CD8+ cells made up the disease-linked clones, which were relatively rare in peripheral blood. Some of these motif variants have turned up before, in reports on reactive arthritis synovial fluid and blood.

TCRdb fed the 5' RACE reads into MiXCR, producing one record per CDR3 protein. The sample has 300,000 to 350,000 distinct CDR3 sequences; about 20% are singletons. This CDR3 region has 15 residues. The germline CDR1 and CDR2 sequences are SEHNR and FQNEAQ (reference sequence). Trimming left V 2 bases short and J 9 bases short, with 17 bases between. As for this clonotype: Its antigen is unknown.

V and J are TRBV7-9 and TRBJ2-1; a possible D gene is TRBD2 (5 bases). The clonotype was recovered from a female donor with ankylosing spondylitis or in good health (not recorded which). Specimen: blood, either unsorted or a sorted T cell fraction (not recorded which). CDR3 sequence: CASSLLGGYDVEQFF. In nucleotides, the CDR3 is TGTGCCAGCAGCTTACTTGGCGGGTACGACGTTGAGCAGTTCTTC.